This T cell receptor beta chain originates from a study of siplizumab effects on memory and regulatory T cells (dated 2019 in TCRdb). Looking at the study overall: The study examined how the anti-CD2 antibody siplizumab affects alloreactive T-cell subsets in allogeneic mixed lymphocyte reactions built from human PBMCs.

Receptor libraries were prepared by the immunoSEQ multiplex PCR assay. Each sample had 90,000 to 100,000 TCR templates assayed by the deep sequencing platform. Genomic DNA extracted from sorted T cells was used for TCRbeta CDR3 sequencing. In the authors' own workflow: Clonal analysis of TCRbeta CDR3 data was done in the R programming language. Unstimulated samples were compared with post-reaction CFSE-low samples to define alloreactive CD4+ and CD8+ clones. By matching sequences to the repertoires of sorted unstimulated Treg and non-Treg cells, each alloreactive CD4+ clone was assigned a regulatory or non-regulatory origin. Not all clones reach the TCRdb copy of this immuneACCESS table, which keeps in-frame sequences only. Checked studies attribute under half of the gap to unresolved V genes and leave the rest unexplained. The DNA gave D and trimming, while V, J and clone size come from that table. The table for this sample lists 70,000 or so clones; about 90% of them were counted only once. Approximately 31% of the sample is held by the ten biggest clonotypes.

Sorted unstimulated T cells and proliferating T cells recovered from mixed lymphocyte reactions underwent TCRbeta CDR3 sequencing. Fresh whole blood from nine to eleven HLA-typed healthy donors was used to isolate PBMCs. Results the study describes overall, beyond this receptor: The cumulative frequency of alloreactive sequences traceable to unstimulated CD4+ memory T cells was significantly reduced by siplizumab. Sequences below about 10^-5 frequency were poorly captured, so only a minor fraction of alloreactive clones could be mapped to unstimulated subsets. In reactions with siplizumab, an average of roughly 70% of mappable alloreactive CD4+ clones were Treg-derived, compared with 25% to 30% in control reactions. The suppressive function of proliferating Tregs from siplizumab cultures was not functionally confirmed. About 80-96% of proliferating CD4+ or CD8+ clones could not be given a naive or memory phenotype. Unstimulated naive T cells appeared more diverse than memory T cells, and naive cells seemed to contribute substantially to the alloresponse.

Worth noting for this clone: Its antigen specificity is not known. Base-call qualities are not available, and no considerably larger clone is one nucleotide away.

Sequenced input: CD8+ T cells sorted from blood. The TCR was taken from a human donor in good health.

For the CDR3, the sequence is CASSEYGTVYGYTF. The DNA sequence follows: TGTGCCAGCAGTGAATATGGGACAGTTTATGGCTACACCTTC. This receptor chain uses TRBV25-1 and TRBJ1-2, with 7 bases matching TRBD1. V has 0 bases trimmed and J has 5 bases trimmed; junction bases matching no gene number 3. Sequences MGHDK (CDR1) and SYGVNS (CDR2) are obtained from the germline V gene. From the cysteine up to the phenylalanine, the CDR3 has a length of 14 residues. The retained sequence is limited to the CDR3, 42 bases, with the frame set at the first base.